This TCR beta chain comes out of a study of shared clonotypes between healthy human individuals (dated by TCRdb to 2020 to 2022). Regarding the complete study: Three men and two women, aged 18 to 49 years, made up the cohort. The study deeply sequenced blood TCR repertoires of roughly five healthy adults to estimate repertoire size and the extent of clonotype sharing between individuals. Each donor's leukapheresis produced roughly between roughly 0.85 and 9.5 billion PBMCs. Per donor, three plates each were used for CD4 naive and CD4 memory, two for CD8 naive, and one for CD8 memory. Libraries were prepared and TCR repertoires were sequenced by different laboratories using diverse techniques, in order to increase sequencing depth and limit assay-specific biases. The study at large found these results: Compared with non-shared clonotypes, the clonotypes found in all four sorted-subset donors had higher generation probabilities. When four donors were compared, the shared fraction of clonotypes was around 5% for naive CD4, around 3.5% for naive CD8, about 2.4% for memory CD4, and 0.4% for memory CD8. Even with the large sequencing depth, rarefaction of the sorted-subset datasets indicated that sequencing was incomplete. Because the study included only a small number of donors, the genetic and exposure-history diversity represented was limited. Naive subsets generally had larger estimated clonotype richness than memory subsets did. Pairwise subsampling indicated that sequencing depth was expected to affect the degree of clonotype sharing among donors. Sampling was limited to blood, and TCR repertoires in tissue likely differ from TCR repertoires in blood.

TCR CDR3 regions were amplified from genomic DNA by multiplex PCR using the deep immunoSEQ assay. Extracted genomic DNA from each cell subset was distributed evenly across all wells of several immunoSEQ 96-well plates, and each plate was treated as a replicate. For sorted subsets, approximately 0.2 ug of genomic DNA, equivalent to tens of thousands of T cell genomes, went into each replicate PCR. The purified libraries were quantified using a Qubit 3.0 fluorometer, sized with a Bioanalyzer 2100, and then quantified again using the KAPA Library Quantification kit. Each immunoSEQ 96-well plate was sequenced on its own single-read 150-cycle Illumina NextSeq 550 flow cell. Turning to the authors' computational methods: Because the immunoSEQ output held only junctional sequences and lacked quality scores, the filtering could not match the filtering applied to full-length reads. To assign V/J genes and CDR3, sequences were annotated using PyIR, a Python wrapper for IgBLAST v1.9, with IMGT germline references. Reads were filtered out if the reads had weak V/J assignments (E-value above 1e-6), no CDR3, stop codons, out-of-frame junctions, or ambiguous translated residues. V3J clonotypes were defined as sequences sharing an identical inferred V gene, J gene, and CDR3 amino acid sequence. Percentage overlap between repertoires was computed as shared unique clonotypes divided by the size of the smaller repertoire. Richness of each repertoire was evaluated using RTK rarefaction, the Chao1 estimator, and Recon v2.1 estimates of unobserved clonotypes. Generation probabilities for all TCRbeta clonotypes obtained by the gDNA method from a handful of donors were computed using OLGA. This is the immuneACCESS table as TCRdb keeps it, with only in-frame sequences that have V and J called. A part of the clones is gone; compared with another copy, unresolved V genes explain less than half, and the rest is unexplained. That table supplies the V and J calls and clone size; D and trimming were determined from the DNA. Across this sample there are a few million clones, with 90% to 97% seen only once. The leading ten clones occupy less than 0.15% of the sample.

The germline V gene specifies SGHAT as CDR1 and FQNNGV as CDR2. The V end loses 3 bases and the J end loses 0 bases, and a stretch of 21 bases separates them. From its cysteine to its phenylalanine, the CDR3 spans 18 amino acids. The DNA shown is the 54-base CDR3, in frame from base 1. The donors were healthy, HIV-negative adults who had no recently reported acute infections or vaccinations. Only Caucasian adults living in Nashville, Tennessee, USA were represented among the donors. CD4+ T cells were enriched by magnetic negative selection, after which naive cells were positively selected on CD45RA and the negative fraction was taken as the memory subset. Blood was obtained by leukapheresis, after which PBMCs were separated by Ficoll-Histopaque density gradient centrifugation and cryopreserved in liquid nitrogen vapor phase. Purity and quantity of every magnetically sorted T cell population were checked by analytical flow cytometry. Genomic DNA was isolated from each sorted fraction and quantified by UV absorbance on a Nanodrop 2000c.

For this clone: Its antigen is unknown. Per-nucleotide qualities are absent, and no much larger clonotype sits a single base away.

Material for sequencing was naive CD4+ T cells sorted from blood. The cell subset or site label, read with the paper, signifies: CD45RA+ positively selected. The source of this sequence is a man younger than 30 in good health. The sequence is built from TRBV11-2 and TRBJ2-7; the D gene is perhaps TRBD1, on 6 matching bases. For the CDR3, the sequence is CASSLGSSGELGSYEQYF. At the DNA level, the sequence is TGTGCCAGCAGCTTGGGTTCTTCAGGGGAGCTCGGCTCCTACGAGCAGTACTTC.